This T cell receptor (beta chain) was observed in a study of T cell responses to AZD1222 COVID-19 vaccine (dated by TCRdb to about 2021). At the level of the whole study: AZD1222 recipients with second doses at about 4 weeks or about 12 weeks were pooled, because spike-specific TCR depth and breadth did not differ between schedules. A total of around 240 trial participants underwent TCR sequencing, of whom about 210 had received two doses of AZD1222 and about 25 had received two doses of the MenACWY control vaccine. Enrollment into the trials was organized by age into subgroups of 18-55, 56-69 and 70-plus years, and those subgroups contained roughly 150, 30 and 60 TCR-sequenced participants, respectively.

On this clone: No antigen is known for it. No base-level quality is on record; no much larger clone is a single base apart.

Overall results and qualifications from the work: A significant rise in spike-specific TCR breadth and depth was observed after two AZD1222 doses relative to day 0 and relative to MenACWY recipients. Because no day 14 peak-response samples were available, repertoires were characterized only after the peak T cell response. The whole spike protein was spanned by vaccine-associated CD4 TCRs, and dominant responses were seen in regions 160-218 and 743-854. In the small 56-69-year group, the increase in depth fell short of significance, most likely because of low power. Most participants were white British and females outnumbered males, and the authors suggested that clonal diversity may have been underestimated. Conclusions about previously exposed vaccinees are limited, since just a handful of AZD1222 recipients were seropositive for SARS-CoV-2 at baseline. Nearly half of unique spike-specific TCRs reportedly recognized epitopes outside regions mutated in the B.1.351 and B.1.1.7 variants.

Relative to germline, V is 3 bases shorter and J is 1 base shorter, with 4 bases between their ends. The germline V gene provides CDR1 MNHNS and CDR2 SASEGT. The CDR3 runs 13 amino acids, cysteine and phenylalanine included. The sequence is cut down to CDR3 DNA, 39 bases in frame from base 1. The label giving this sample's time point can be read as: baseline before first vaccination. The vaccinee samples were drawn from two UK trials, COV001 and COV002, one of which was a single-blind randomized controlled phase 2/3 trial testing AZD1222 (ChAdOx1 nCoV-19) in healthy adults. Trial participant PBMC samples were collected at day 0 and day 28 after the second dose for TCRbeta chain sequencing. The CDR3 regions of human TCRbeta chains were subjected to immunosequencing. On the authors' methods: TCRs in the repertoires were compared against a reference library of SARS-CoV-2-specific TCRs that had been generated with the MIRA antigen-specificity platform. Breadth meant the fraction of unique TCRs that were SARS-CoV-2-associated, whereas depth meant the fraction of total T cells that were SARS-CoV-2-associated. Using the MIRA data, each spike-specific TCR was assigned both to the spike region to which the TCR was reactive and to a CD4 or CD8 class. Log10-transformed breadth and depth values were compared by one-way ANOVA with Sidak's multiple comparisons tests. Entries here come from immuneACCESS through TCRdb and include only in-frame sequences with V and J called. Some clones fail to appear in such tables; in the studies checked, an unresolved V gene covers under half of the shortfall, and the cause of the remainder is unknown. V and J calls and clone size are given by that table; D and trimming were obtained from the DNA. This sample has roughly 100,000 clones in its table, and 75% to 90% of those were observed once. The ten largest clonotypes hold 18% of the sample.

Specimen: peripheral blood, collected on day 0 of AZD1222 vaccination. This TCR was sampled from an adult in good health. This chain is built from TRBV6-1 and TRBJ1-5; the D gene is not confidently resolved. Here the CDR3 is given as CASSDRSNQPQHF. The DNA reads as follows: TGTGCCAGCAGTGATCGGAGCAATCAGCCCCAGCATTTT.